These 22 T cell receptor beta chains were sequenced from one sample in a study of blood T cells in healthy people across ages. The authors ran a second PCR of about 6 to 11 cycles using a sample-barcoded 5' primer and a J-beta primer mix. TCRdb fed the 5' RACE reads into MiXCR, producing one record per CDR3 protein. This sample has around 2 million distinct CDR3 sequences, with 35% to 50% found just once. The specimen sequenced was blood. The origin of the receptors is a human donor in good health.

This chain links TRBV3-1 with TRBJ2-1; 11 bases map to TRBD2. CDR3 length equals 17 residues. Per germline, CDR1 LGHDT and CDR2 YNNKEL (reference sequence). The trim removed 2 bases at V and 4 bases at J, leaving 7 bases unmatched. The CDR3 protein is CASSQKKGTSGYNEQFF. In DNA form, the CDR3 reads TGTGCCAGCAGCCAAAAAAAAGGGACTAGCGGATACAATGAGCAGTTCTTC.

The rearrangement uses TRBV11-2 and TRBJ2-3; 11 nucleotides agree with TRBD2. CDR3 length: 16 amino acids. V trimming: 1 base; J trimming: 3 bases; junction bases outside the gene matches: 3. The germline V gene has CDR1 SGHAT and CDR2 FQNNGV. CDR3 sequence: CASSLGRTSGTDTQYF. CDR3 DNA sequence: TGTGCCAGCAGCTTAGGGAGGACTAGCGGGACAGATACGCAGTATTTT.

V and J are TRBV15 and TRBJ2-5; perhaps TRBD2 as D (5 bases). V gave up 1 base and J gave up 7 bases, with 10 bases separating them. This CDR3 region has 13 residues. CDR1 is LNHNV and CDR2 is YYDKDF in the germline V gene (reference sequence). The CDR3 nucleotides read TGTGCCACCAGCAGAGGGACTGCCGGGACCCAGTACTTC. Amino acids: CATSRGTAGTQYF.

As regards this clonotype: This CDR3 fails to terminate in the conserved phenylalanine or tryptophan, so it likely reflects a read error. The CDR3 loop is CASSLVFQGDGIYTV. The DNA for the CDR3 is TGTGCCAGCAGCTTAGTCTTCCAGGGGGATGGTATCTACACCGTC. V is TRBV7-2 and J is TRBJ1-2; 7 positions match TRBD1. Trimming cost V 1 base and J 10 bases; bases outside gene matches: 12. The CDR3 has 15 amino acids. The germline gives CDR1 SGHTA, CDR2 FQGNSA.

The V and J genes are TRBV4-2 and TRBJ2-5; 10 nucleotides agree with TRBD2. The junction had 11 bases not matched to a gene; V was cut back by 3 bases and J by 4 bases. The germline V gene encodes CDR1 LGHNA and CDR2 YNFKEQ. This CDR3 is built from 17 residues. The CDR3 region has the DNA TGTGCCAGCAGCCATGGCTTTGGGGCTAGCGGGGGAGAGACCCAGTACTTC. Its translation is CASSHGFGASGGETQYF.

The chain couples TRBV11-2 to TRBJ2-1; the D call may be TRBD1 or TRBD2 (7 bases each). V was cut by 3 bases and J by 0 bases, with 12 bases left in between. The CDR3 sequence is 16 residues long. Germline V CDR1 and CDR2: SGHAT, FQNNGV. The CDR3 region has the DNA TGTGCCAGCAGCTTTTTCAGGGGGGGCTCCTACAATGAGCAGTTCTTC. Residues: CASSFFRGGSYNEQFF.

This clonotype was counted only a few times. This sequence joins TRBV6-5 and TRBJ2-6; 7 bases fit TRBD1. V gave up 2 bases and J gave up 2 bases; unmatched junction bases: 3. Per germline, CDR1 MNHEY and CDR2 SVGAGI. There are 16 residues in the CDR3. CDR3 region: CASSYGGQTGANVLTF. Here the CDR3 DNA reads TGTGCCAGCAGTTACGGGGGACAGACTGGGGCCAACGTCCTGACTTTC.

The rearrangement joins TRBV20-1 to TRBJ2-4; 8 nucleotides line up with TRBD1. Per the germline V gene, CDR1 is DFQATT and CDR2 is SNEGSKA (reference sequence). The CDR3 spans 12 residues. V dropped 6 bases and J dropped 8; count of bases not matched to a gene: 6. The CDR3 here is CSAIQGGDIQYF. The CDR3, as DNA: TGCAGTGCGATACAGGGGGGAGACATTCAGTACTTC.

This clonotype has a handful of counts. The CDR3 loop reads CASSGGTASYEQYF. The CDR3 DNA follows: TGTGCCAGCAGCGGAGGGACAGCTTCCTACGAGCAGTACTTC. V usage is TRBV5-6 and J usage is TRBJ2-7; D perhaps matches TRBD1 (7 bases). Germline V gene lookup returns CDR1 SGHDT and CDR2 YYEEEE. The CDR3 is 14 amino acids. V lost 4 bases and J lost 1, with 12 bases in between.

The table lists this clonotype with a few counts. The chain uses TRBV20-1 and TRBJ1-2; 8 nucleotides agree with TRBD1. V lost 3 bases and J lost 4; bases outside the gene matches: 10. Germline CDR1 DFQATT, CDR2 SNEGSKA (reference sequence). The CDR3 sequence is 15 residues long. The CDR3 DNA reads as TGCAGTGCTAGTTTTCTTCGGACAGGGTCCTATGGCTACACCTTC. It encodes CSASFLRTGSYGYTF.

The chain couples TRBV4-1 to TRBJ1-5, with 9 bases matching TRBD1. The CDR3 consists of 19 residues. After removal of 0 bases from V and 4 bases from J, the junction contained 13 bases not matched to a gene. Germline lookup yields CDR1 MGHRA and CDR2 YSYEKL. The CDR3 bases are TGCGCCAGCAGCCAAGATCATGGGACAGGGACGAGTGGAAATCAGCCCCAGCATTTT. Translating it yields CASSQDHGTGTSGNQPQHF.

This clonotype appeared a few times. The chain links TRBV6-2 or TRBV6-3 to TRBJ1-2, with TRBD1 matching 7 bases. This CDR3 comprises 16 residues. CDR1 is MNHEY and CDR2 is SVGEGT in the germline V gene. With V trimmed by 2 bases and J by 8 bases, 14 bases remained unmatched. The CDR3 sequence: CASSYEGALIRDGYTF. DNA for the CDR3: TGTGCCAGCAGTTACGAGGGGGCCTTGATAAGAGACGGCTACACCTTC.

This clonotype has more than one count but fewer than ten. The chain carries TRBV7-2 and TRBJ1-2, with unresolved D. Between the trimmed V and J ends, which lost 6 bases and 11 bases, there was a span of 16 bases. Germline V CDR1 and CDR2: SGHTA, FQGNSA. The CDR3 has 12 amino acids. CDR3 in DNA: TGTGCCAGCAGTCACCCCGAAAGAGTATACACCTTC. Residues: CASSHPERVYTF.

A remark on this clonotype: Sequence at one end of the junction differs from germline and may be a read error. The rearrangement links TRBV20-1 to TRBJ2-7; either TRBD1 or TRBD2 may fit D (5 bases each). The J call is doubtful: the DNA matches TRBJ2-5 better. There are 14 residues in the CDR3. Germline V gene data show CDR1 as DFQATT and CDR2 as SNEGSKA (reference sequence). In DNA form, the CDR3 reads TGCAGTGCTGGAGAAAACGCGAGGGGAGAGACCCAGTACTTC. This codes for CSAGENARGETQYF.

The CDR3 spells CASSQDRTSGPETQYF. In DNA, the CDR3 is TGTGCCAGCAGCCAAGACCGGACTAGCGGACCAGAGACCCAGTACTTC. The chain couples TRBV3-1 to TRBJ2-7, with 10 nucleotides matching TRBD2. The better agreement between TRBJ2-5 and the DNA end casts doubt on the J call. CDR3 length equals 16 residues. Looked up from germline, CDR1 is LGHDT and CDR2 is YNNKEL (reference sequence).

The chain links TRBV12-3 or TRBV12-4 to TRBJ2-1; TRBD2 aligns across 7 bases. This CDR3 comprises 17 residues. V was pared by 4 bases and J by 0 bases, with 9 bases of the junction left unmatched. CDR3: CASSSHSGTTSYNEQFF. CDR3 nucleotides: TGTGCCAGCAGTTCCCACTCCGGGACTACCTCCTACAATGAGCAGTTCTTC.

This clonotype was counted ten times or more. V usage is TRBV11-2 and J usage is TRBJ2-7; D is uncertain. V lost 4 bases and J lost 3, with 7 bases in between. The CDR3 length is 12 residues. The germline CDR1 and CDR2 sequences are SGHAT and FQNNGV. The CDR3 protein is CASSSTRYEQYF. DNA for the CDR3: TGTGCCAGCAGCTCCACCCGCTACGAGCAGTACTTC.

Only a few counts were recorded for this clonotype. The chain has TRBV7-9 and TRBJ2-3, with 8 bases matching TRBD2. CDR3 size: 16 residues. Germline V gene lookup returns CDR1 SEHNR and CDR2 FQNEAQ (reference sequence). V trimming: 2 bases; J trimming: 2 bases; junction bases outside the gene matches: 6. The CDR3 bases are TGTGCCAGCAGCTTATATGCGGGGGGTTACACAGATACGCAGTATTTT. It specifies CASSLYAGGYTDTQYF.

The chain has TRBV29-1 and TRBJ1-2, with D perhaps TRBD1 (5 bases). CDR3 size: 13 residues. The germline V gene has CDR1 SQVTM and CDR2 ANQGSEA. Trimming removed 2 bases at V and 9 bases at J, with 16 bases between. The CDR3 here is CSVESIGAFSYTF. The CDR3 nucleotides are TGCAGCGTTGAAAGTATAGGGGCTTTTAGCTACACCTTC.

The J gene is TRBJ2-1, the V gene TRBV6-2 or TRBV6-3, with 15 positions matching TRBD2. The trim removed 5 bases at V and 12 bases at J, leaving 8 bases unmatched. Germline V gene lookup returns CDR1 MNHEY and CDR2 SVGEGT. This CDR3 has 15 amino acids. The CDR3 sequence: CASSPLGLAGGRQFF. Here the CDR3 DNA reads TGTGCCAGCAGTCCCTTGGGACTAGCGGGGGGACGGCAGTTCTTC.

This clonotype was detected a few times. The chain uses TRBV7-2 and TRBJ1-6; D perhaps matches TRBD1 (5 bases). This CDR3 comprises 16 residues. Germline V gene sequence: CDR1 SGHTA, CDR2 FQGNSA. V was trimmed by 5 bases and J by 6 bases, leaving 17 bases between them. The CDR3 loop is CASSQRGDGTNSPLHF. CDR3 bases: TGTGCCAGCAGCCAGCGGGGCGACGGTACTAATTCACCCCTCCACTTT.

This chain links TRBV20-1 with TRBJ1-2; D is possibly TRBD1 (6 bases). V gave up 6 bases and J gave up 5 bases, with 10 bases separating them. The germline V gene has CDR1 DFQATT and CDR2 SNEGSKA (reference sequence). This CDR3 is built from 11 residues. The CDR3 here is CSAPGQYGYTF. The DNA for the CDR3 is TGCAGTGCCCCCGGACAGTATGGCTACACCTTC.